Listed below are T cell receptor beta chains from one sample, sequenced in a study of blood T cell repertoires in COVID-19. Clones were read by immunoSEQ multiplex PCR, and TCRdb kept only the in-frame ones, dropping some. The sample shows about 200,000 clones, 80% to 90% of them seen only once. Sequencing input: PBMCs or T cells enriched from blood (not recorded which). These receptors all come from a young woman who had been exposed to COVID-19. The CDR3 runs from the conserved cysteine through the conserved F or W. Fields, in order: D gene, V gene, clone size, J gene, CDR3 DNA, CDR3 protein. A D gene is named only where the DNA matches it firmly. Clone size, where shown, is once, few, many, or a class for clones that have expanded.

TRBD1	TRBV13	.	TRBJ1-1	TGTGCCAGCAGCTGGGACAGGAGGTCTTATCCGGACACTGAAGCTTTCTTT	CASSWDRRSYPDTEAFF
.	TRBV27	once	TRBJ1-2	TGTGCCAGCAGTTTATCGGGGGGGCGCAGTGGCTACACCTTC	CASSLSGGRSGYTF
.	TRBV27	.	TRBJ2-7	TGTGCCAGCAGTTTGGGCAGGGGACCCTACGAGCAGTACTTC	CASSLGRGPYEQYF
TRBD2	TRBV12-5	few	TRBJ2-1	TGTGCTAGTGGTTTGGTACGTACTAGCGAAGACTACAATGAGCAGTTCTTC	CASGLVRTSEDYNEQFF
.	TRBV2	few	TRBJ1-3	TGTGCCAGCAGGGACAGAGGAAACACCATATATTTT	CASRDRGNTIYF
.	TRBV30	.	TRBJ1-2	TGTGCCTGGAGTGGACTTACTTGGACACCACGGGACTATGGCTACACCTTC	CAWSGLTWTPRDYGYTF
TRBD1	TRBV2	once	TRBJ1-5	TGTGCCAGCAGTGGACAGGGAAATCAGCCCCAGCATTTT	CASSGQGNQPQHF
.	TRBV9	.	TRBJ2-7	TGTGCCAGCAGCGGGAACGGGCGGGCTTACGAGCAGTACTTC	CASSGNGRAYEQYF
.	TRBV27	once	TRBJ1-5	TGTGCCAGCAGCCTCGAGGGAGGAAGCAATCAGCCCCAGCATTTT	CASSLEGGSNQPQHF
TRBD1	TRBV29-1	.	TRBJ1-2	TGCAGCGCCCGGACAGGGGAGATAGGTGGCTACACCTTC	CSARTGEIGGYTF
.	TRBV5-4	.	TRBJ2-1	TGTGCCAGCAGCTTCGACAGTTACAATGAGCAGTTCTTC	CASSFDSYNEQFF
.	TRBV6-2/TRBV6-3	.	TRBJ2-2	TGTGCCAGCAGTTATCTTGGAGGCACCGGGGAGCTGTTTTTT	CASSYLGGTGELFF
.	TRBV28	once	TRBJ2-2	TGTGCCAGCAGTTTGTCGGGGGGCTTGGGCACCGGGGAGCTGTTTTTT	CASSLSGGLGTGELFF
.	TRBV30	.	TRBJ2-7	TGTGCCTGGAGTGTACGCCGGCAGGGTCTGCGGTTTGGGTCTTACGAGCAGTACTTC	CAWSVRRQGLRFGSYEQYF
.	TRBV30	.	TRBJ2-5	TGTGCCTGGAGGGGCAGGGTCCAAGAGACCCAGTACTTC	CAWRGRVQETQYF
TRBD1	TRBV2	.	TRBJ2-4	TGTGCCAGCAGGCACAGGGGTGAGGTCAAAAACATTCAGTACTTC	CASRHRGEVKNIQYF
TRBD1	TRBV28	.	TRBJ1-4	TGTGCCAGCAGTACAGGACAGGGGAATGAAAAACTGTTTTTT	CASSTGQGNEKLFF
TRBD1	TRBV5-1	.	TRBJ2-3	TGCGCCAGCAGCACCGGACAGGGGGCGGATACGCAGTATTTT	CASSTGQGADTQYF
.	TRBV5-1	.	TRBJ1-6	TGCGCCAGCAGCTTGGGCTTAAGGGGGTCACCCCTCCACTTT	CASSLGLRGSPLHF
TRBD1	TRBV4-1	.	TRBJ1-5	TGCGCCAGCAGCCAAGATTACTCCGGGACAGGGAATCAGCCCCAGCATTTT	CASSQDYSGTGNQPQHF
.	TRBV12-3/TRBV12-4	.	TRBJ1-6	TGTGCCAGCAGTTCAGTATCCTATTCACCCCTCCACTTT	CASSSVSYSPLHF
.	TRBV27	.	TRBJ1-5	TGTGCCAGCAGTTTAGACAGTATCAATCAGCCCCAGCATTTT	CASSLDSINQPQHF
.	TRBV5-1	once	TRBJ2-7	TGCGCCAGCAGCCTTGGAGAAGTCTACGAGCAGTACTTC	CASSLGEVYEQYF